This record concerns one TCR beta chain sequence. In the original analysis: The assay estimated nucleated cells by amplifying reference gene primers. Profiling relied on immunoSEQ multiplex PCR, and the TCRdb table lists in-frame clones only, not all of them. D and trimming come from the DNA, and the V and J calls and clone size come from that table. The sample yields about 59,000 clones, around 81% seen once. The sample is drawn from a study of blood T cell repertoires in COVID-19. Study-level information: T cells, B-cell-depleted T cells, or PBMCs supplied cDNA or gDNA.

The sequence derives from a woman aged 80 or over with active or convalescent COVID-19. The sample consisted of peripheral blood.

CDR3 loop: CASSPAGESGNTIYF. For the CDR3, the DNA is TGTGCCAGCTCACCAGCAGGGGAGTCTGGAAACACCATATATTTT. The genes are TRBV18 and TRBJ1-3; weak D call: TRBD1 (6 bases). CDR3 length: 15 amino acids. CDR1 is KGHSH, CDR2 LQKENI, per germline. Trimming pared 2 bases from V and 1 base from J, leaving 9 bases between.